This passage covers 19 T cell receptor beta chains from one sample sequenced in a study of T cells after yellow fever vaccination. Each CDR3 protein gets one entry after TCRdb re-called the 5' RACE reads with MiXCR. The sample includes roughly 300,000 distinct CDR3 sequences, around 6.8% of them seen just once. The sample consisted of PBMCs, taken roughly seven weeks after the first yellow fever vaccination. These TCRs come from a man younger than 35 who received the YFV17D yellow fever vaccine.

This clonotype turned up a few times. The gene calls are TRBV7-2 and TRBJ1-5; 8 bases are a match to TRBD1. The CDR3 has 14 residues. Germline-derived CDR1 and CDR2 are SGHTA and FQGNSA. Germline trimming cut 3 bases from V and 7 bases from J; bases unmatched to any gene: 5. The DNA of the CDR3 is TGTGCCAGCAGCTTCGACAGGGGACAACAGCCCCAGCATTTT. It codes for CASSFDRGQQPQHF.

There are a few counts of this clonotype. The V gene is TRBV19, the J gene TRBJ2-2; 7 bases agree with TRBD1. This CDR3 region has 15 residues. Germline values: CDR1 LNHDA, CDR2 SQIVND (reference sequence). V was pared by 3 bases and J by 2 bases, with 3 bases of the junction left unmatched. The CDR3 loop is CASSITGANTGELFF. CDR3 DNA sequence: TGTGCCAGTAGTATTACAGGGGCCAACACCGGGGAGCTGTTTTTT.

This clonotype has only a few counts. The chain has TRBV29-1 and TRBJ2-5; no clear D gene. The CDR3 runs to 14 residues. Trimming removed 3 bases at V and 3 bases at J, with 14 bases between. CDR1 SQVTM and CDR2 ANQGSEA come from the germline V gene. The CDR3 nucleotides are TGCAGCGTTGATTGGCAGTCGACCAAAGAGACCCAGTACTTC. Its protein is CSVDWQSTKETQYF.

CDR3 bases: TGTGCCAGCAGCCCTACGGGAGGCCCACCGACCTTC. This translates into CASSPTGGPPTF. This chain joins TRBV7-2 and TRBJ1-2, with no clear D. CDR3 length equals 12 residues. Between the trimmed V and J ends, which lost 5 bases and 14 bases, there was a span of 18 bases. Germline V gene lookup returns CDR1 SGHTA and CDR2 FQGNSA.

The sample holds a few counts of this clonotype. This chain uses TRBV28 with TRBJ1-1; TRBD1 matches 8 bases. The V segment lost 8 bases and the J segment 1 base; nucleotides outside the gene matches: 9. CDR3 length: 15 amino acids. Germline CDR1 reads MDHEN; CDR2 reads SYDVKM. In nucleotides, the CDR3 is TGTGCCAGCCGCGTCCGGGACAGGCAGAACACTGAAGCTTTCTTT. Its translation: CASRVRDRQNTEAFF.

V is TRBV21-1 and J is TRBJ2-7; TRBD1, the table's D call, lacks a check against the DNA. TRBV21-1 is a documented pseudogene. This CDR3 has 17 residues. CDR3 coding DNA: TGTGCCAGCAGCCGATCTCGGAGACAGGCATTCTACAACGAGCAGTACGTC. It yields the protein CASSRSRRQAFYNEQYV.

This clonotype was counted between two and nine times. DNA of the CDR3: TGTGCCAGCAGTTATTGGGTCTCCTACGAGCAGTACTTC. This encodes CASSYWVSYEQYF. The chain recombines TRBV6-2 or TRBV6-3 with TRBJ2-7; D not certain. Trimming removed 3 bases at V and 0 bases at J, with 6 bases between. This CDR3 is 13 amino acids long. The germline gives CDR1 MNHEY, CDR2 SVGEGT.

This clonotype showed up many times. The chain employs TRBV28 and TRBJ2-3, with 9 nucleotides matching TRBD2. CDR1 and CDR2 from the germline V gene are MDHEN and SYDVKM. With V trimmed by 5 bases and J by 4 bases, 4 bases remained unmatched. The CDR3 covers 14 residues. CDR3 coding DNA: TGTGCCAGCAGTGAAGGCGGGGGGGCAGATACGCAGTATTTT. This codes for CASSEGGGADTQYF.

The chain carries TRBV6-6 and TRBJ2-1, with D possibly being TRBD2 (5 bases). The CDR3 loop spans 13 amino acids. V gave up 2 bases and J gave up 9 bases, with 11 bases separating them. Per germline, CDR1 MNHNY and CDR2 SVGAGI (reference sequence). In DNA, the CDR3 is TGTGCCAGCAGTTACCCTCAGAGCGGTGAGCAGTTCTTC. Translated, it gives CASSYPQSGEQFF.

This clonotype appeared many times. The chain links TRBV7-2 to TRBJ2-3; 11 positions agree with TRBD2. Trimming removed 4 bases from V and 6 bases from J; junction bases left unmatched: 0. There are 13 residues in the CDR3. Germline CDR1 reads SGHTA; CDR2 reads FQGNSA. Here the CDR3 DNA reads TGTGCCAGCAGCTCTAGCGGGGGGGATACGCAGTATTTT. Protein product: CASSSSGGDTQYF.

A few counts support this clonotype. The chain employs TRBV5-1 and TRBJ2-1; no clear D gene. This CDR3 has 12 amino acids. With 2 bases removed from V and 9 bases from J, the gap between germline ends came to 9 bases. Germline-derived CDR1 and CDR2 are SGHRS and YFSETQ. Here the CDR3 reads CASSFPESEQFF. DNA for the CDR3: TGCGCCAGCAGCTTCCCTGAGTCTGAGCAGTTCTTC.

The J gene is TRBJ1-5, the V gene TRBV6-5; tentatively, D is TRBD1 (5 bases). The CDR3 runs to 16 residues. V lost 0 bases to trimming and J lost 10 bases, with 19 bases between them. In germline, CDR1 is MNHEY, CDR2 SVGAGI. The CDR3 sequence is CASSYSAGAGINPQHF. The CDR3 nucleotides are TGTGCCAGCAGTTACTCAGCCGGGGCCGGGATCAATCCCCAGCATTTT.

This clonotype was detected ten times or more. The V call is TRBV7-6, the J call TRBJ2-5, with D unresolved. Germline loops: CDR1 SGHVS, CDR2 FNYEAQ. CDR3 length: 14 amino acids. The ends were cut back, 1 base at V and 4 bases at J, with 10 bases in the middle. The CDR3 loop reads CASSLVVGGETQYF. Here the CDR3 DNA reads TGTGCCAGCAGCTTAGTAGTCGGCGGAGAGACCCAGTACTTC.

The J gene is TRBJ2-5, the V gene TRBV20-1, with 12 bases matching TRBD2. J gave up 1 base and V 6 bases, and 6 bases lay outside the gene matches. Germline lookup yields CDR1 DFQATT and CDR2 SNEGSKA (reference sequence). This CDR3 contains 15 residues. The CDR3 region is CSALTSGGLQETQYF. CDR3 nucleotide sequence: TGCAGTGCCCTGACTAGCGGGGGCCTCCAAGAGACCCAGTACTTC.

This clonotype was found a few times. CDR3 sequence (DNA): TGCAGTGCACGGGACGGTCACACCGGGGAGCTGTTTTTT. It translates to CSARDGHTGELFF. The chain links TRBV20-1 to TRBJ2-2; either TRBD1 or TRBD2 may fit D (5 bases each). Looked up from germline, CDR1 is DFQATT and CDR2 is SNEGSKA (reference sequence). V was clipped by 6 bases and J by 3 bases, with 11 bases between them. The CDR3 has 13 amino acids.

The chain is built from TRBV29-1 and TRBJ1-1; D remains unclear. The V and J ends lost 4 bases and 1 base respectively, with 4 bases between them. The CDR3 has 11 residues. Germline values: CDR1 SQVTM, CDR2 ANQGSEA. The CDR3 DNA sequence: TGCAGCGTTGGACAGAACACTGAAGCTTTCTTT. As protein: CSVGQNTEAFF. Full variable domain (outside the CDR3, taken from reference TRBV29-1 and TRBJ1-1): SAVISQKPSRDICQRGTSLTIQCQVDSQVTMMFWYRQQPGQSLTLIATANQGSEATYESGFVIDKFPISRPNLTFSTLTVSNMSPEDSSIYLCSVGQNTEAFFGQGTRLTVV.

The table lists this clonotype with many counts. The chain links TRBV5-1 to TRBJ2-3; D not resolved. V lost 0 bases to trimming and J lost 6 bases, with 11 bases between them. The CDR3 extends over 14 amino acids. Germline-derived CDR1 and CDR2 are SGHRS and YFSETQ. The CDR3 DNA is TGCGCCAGCAGCTTGGAGCTAGGAAGGGATACGCAGTATTTT. Translating it yields CASSLELGRDTQYF. The whole variable domain, filled in from reference TRBV5-1 and TRBJ2-3, reads KAGVTQTPRYLIKTRGQQVTLSCSPISGHRSVSWYQQTPGQGLQFLFEYFSETQRNKGNFPGRFSGRQFSNSRSEMNVSTLELGDSALYLCASSLELGRDTQYFGPGTRLTVL.

The V call is TRBV12-3 or TRBV12-4, the J call TRBJ1-5, with 12 bases fitting TRBD1. The junction had 12 bases not matched to a gene; V was cut back by 2 bases and J by 13 bases. The CDR3 has 16 amino acids. CDR3 region: CASSLLGGTGGKAQHF. In DNA form, the CDR3 reads TGTGCCAGCAGTTTATTAGGCGGGACAGGGGGCAAGGCACAGCATTTT.

This clonotype was found a few times. V gene TRBV11-2 combines with J gene TRBJ2-3, with D possibly matching TRBD2 (6 bases). Looked up from germline, CDR1 is SGHAT and CDR2 is FQNNGV. CDR3 length equals 15 residues. V dropped 2 bases and J dropped 2 bases, with 11 bases sitting between them. In nucleotides, the CDR3 is TGTGCCAGCAGCTTAACTAGCCCCCACACAGATACGCAGTATTTT. Translating gives CASSLTSPHTDTQYF.